The sequence of this T cell receptor beta chain was determined in a study of blood T cell repertoires in COVID-19. V lost 8 bases and J lost 5, with 12 bases in between. CDR1 SNHLY and CDR2 FYNNEI come from the germline V gene. The CDR3 consists of 12 residues. Sequencing used immunoSEQ multiplex PCR; TCRdb keeps in-frame clones, though not all of them. The sample yields around 170,000 clones, 85% to 90% seen once. What was sequenced was peripheral blood. This clonotype was obtained from a woman aged 30 to 39 with active or convalescent COVID-19. The chain employs TRBV2 and TRBJ1-1, with no clear D. CDR3: CASSASGTEAFF. CDR3 nucleotide sequence: TGTGCCAGCTCGGCTAGTGGGACTGAAGCTTTCTTT.